This entry concerns a single TCR beta chain. Healthy Caucasian individuals from Russia aged about 6 to 100 served as donors. The data are from a study of blood T cells in healthy people across ages. PCR was performed a second time for about 7 to 11 cycles using a sample-barcoded 5' primer and a J-beta primer mix. Each cDNA was tagged by a template-switch adaptor containing 12 random nucleotides. The study obtained at least 2.5 million CDR3-containing paired-end reads from every sample. TCRdb reprocessed the 5' RACE reads with MiXCR, giving one entry per CDR3 protein. The sample includes 1 million or so distinct CDR3 sequences, 40% to 55% of them seen just once. The V segment lost 3 bases and the J segment 9 bases; nucleotides outside the gene matches: 7. The CDR3 covers 16 residues. Germline V gene sequence: CDR1 LNHDA, CDR2 SQIVND (reference sequence).

This receptor was taken from an older woman in good health. The gene calls are TRBV19 and TRBJ2-1; 14 nucleotides agree with TRBD2. Sequencing used blood. The CDR3 coding sequence is TGTGCCAGTAGTATGACTAGCGGGAGGGCCCTCGGTGAGCAGTTCTTC. Translated: CASSMTSGRALGEQFF.